The present TCR beta chain was sequenced within a study of cytomegalovirus exposure and HLA in healthy donors. Findings and caveats of the study: The study had only CMV serostatus as immune exposure information. Common viral pathogens seemed to be connected with several of the most significant clusters, according to a later analysis. It was confirmed in vitro that a few of the CMV-associated chains were specific for CMV antigens. Association of a missense DCLRE1C variant with TCR beta V- and J-gene trimming was reported in a later analysis.

V was pared by 5 bases and J by 4 bases, with 9 bases between. There are 11 residues in the CDR3. CDR1 and CDR2 (germline): DFQATT, SNEGSKA (reference sequence). Of note for this clone: Its antigen is still unknown.

This PCR relied on a set of 60 Vbeta primers and 13 Jbeta primers. The assay was immunoSEQ multiplex PCR, and TCRdb's table has in-frame clones only and misses some. The data show 100,000 to 120,000 clones, around 80% seen once. The gene calls are TRBV20-1 and TRBJ2-7, with D possibly TRBD2 on 6 matching bases. The TCR sequence derives from a man between 25 and 39 years old in good health and CMV-seronegative. The specimen sequenced was PBMCs. The CDR3 bases are TGCAGTGCTCCGCGGGGATACGAGCAGTACTTC. Translated, it gives CSAPRGYEQYF.